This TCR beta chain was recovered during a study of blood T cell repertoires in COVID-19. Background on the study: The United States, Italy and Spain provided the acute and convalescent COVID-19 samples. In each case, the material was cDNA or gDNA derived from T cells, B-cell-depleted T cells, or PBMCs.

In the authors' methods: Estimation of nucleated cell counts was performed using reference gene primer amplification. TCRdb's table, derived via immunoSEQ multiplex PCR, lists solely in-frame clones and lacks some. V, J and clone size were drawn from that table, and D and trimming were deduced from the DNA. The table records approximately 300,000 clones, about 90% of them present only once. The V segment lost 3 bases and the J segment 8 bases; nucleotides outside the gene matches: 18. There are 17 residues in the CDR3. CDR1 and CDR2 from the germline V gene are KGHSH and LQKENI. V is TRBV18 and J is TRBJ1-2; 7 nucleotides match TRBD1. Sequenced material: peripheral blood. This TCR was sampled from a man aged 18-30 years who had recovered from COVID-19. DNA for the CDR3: TGTGCCAGCTCACCGGGAAAGGGACAGCCGTTGATGGGAGGCTACACCTTC. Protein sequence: CASSPGKGQPLMGGYTF.